The clone carrying this T cell receptor (beta chain) was counted a few times. Its antigen is undetermined. The source of the sample is a study of beta chain features in type 1 diabetes. Study overall: Sorted cells, some 110 million in number, were examined across all samples.

Germline CDR1 reads SEHNR; CDR2 reads FQNEAQ (reference sequence). This CDR3 is built from 16 residues. V trimming: 5 bases; J trimming: 7 bases; junction bases outside the gene matches: 11. Expressed TCRB transcripts were sequenced because the entire RNA isolate underwent reverse transcription. Libraries were prepared by immunoSEQ multiplex PCR; TCRdb keeps only in-frame clonotypes and omits some of them. The sample lists just under 150,000 clones; about 10% were seen once. Regarding the study as a whole: The study found moderately but significantly shorter TCRB CDR3s in all four CD4+ subsets of Type 1 diabetes patients.

V gene TRBV7-9 combines with J gene TRBJ1-4, with 9 bases lining up with TRBD1. This clonotype originated in a man younger than 35 in good health. Material: naive CD4+ T cells from blood. In nucleotides, the CDR3 is TGTGCCAGCAGCGCCACGACAGGGGGTGGAGGTGAAAAACTGTTTTTT. The encoded protein is CASSATTGGGGEKLFF.